Detailed here is one TCR beta chain. What it recognizes is unknown. This specimen comes from a study of T cells in Graves' hyperthyroidism and ophthalmopathy. Study-wide results and caveats: The model forecast ophthalmopathy, anticipating it by a median approximately 6.2 months before onset.

Amplified TCR beta CDR3 regions came from RNA transcripts. HTBI primers were the set used in a first-round RT-PCR of the TCR CDR3. Each CDR3 protein is one row after TCRdb ran MiXCR on the multiplex PCR reads. This sample has 700,000 to 950,000 distinct CDR3 sequences, with about a third found just once. Trimming took off 0 bases at V and 5 bases at J, with 16 bases between the two ends. Germline CDR1 DFQATT, CDR2 SNEGSKA (reference sequence). The CDR3 has 15 residues. Patients between 18 and 65 years old had hyperthyroidism, newly diagnosed and lasting under 2 months. The rearrangement links TRBV20-1 to TRBJ1-2; no clear D gene. Sequencing input: blood. This TCR was recovered from a woman aged 40 to 50 with Graves' hyperthyroidism. The CDR3 nucleotides read TGCAGTGCTAGAGATAGTCGGGGATCCGTTTATGGCTACACCTTC. Translation gives CSARDSRGSVYGYTF.